This T cell receptor beta chain was observed in a study of blood T cell repertoires in COVID-19. Study-level background: Samples came from the United States, Italy and Spain, spanning acute and convalescent COVID-19. From T cells, B-cell-depleted T cells, or PBMCs came the material, which was cDNA or gDNA.

Some clones are missing from TCRdb's copy, which holds only in-frame ones; the method was immunoSEQ multiplex PCR. The sample lists some 150,000 clones, around 82% occurring once. This CDR3 region has 13 residues. Germline lookup yields CDR1 MNHNS and CDR2 SASEGT. V trimming: 4 bases; J trimming: 5 bases; junction bases outside the gene matches: 4. Input material: peripheral blood. This TCR was recovered from a man in his 60s with active or convalescent COVID-19. The rearrangement uses TRBV6-1 and TRBJ2-5; 7 positions match TRBD2. CDR3 in amino acids: CASSVAGGETQYF. DNA of the CDR3: TGTGCCAGCAGTGTAGCGGGCGGGGAGACCCAGTACTTC.